The subject of this entry is one T cell receptor beta chain. In germline, CDR1 is SGDLS, CDR2 YYNGEE. V lost 3 bases to trimming and J lost 7 bases; unmatched junction nucleotides: 7. The CDR3 has 15 residues. This record belongs to a study of shared clonotypes between healthy human individuals. Sequencing was performed with immunoSEQ multiplex PCR; in TCRdb, only in-frame clones are kept and a portion is missing. The sample holds approximately 1,500,000 clones, roughly 98% seen once. The sequence was obtained from a young man in good health. This chain joins TRBV9 and TRBJ2-1; 10 positions agree with TRBD2. The sample taken for sequencing was naive CD4+ T cells sorted from blood. Indicated subset: CD45RA+ positively selected. CDR3 sequence: CASSERTSGRNEQFF. The DNA for the CDR3 is TGTGCCAGCAGCGAGAGGACTAGCGGCCGAAATGAGCAGTTCTTC.